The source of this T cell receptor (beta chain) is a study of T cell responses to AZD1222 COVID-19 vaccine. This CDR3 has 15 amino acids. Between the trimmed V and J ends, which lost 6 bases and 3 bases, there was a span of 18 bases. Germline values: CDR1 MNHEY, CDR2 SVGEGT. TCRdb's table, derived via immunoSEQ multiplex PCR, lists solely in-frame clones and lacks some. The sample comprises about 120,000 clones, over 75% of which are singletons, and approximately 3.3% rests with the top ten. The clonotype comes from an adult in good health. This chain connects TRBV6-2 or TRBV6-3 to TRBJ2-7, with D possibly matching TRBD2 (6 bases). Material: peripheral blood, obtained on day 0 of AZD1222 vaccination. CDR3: CASSSLRDFDYEQYF. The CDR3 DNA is TGTGCCAGCAGCTCCCTCCGGGACTTTGACTACGAGCAGTACTTC.